Reported below is one TCR beta chain. Its target is unknown. The data stem from a study of cytomegalovirus exposure and HLA in healthy donors. Study findings and constraints: Some V segments could not be told apart, so they were left out, TRBV6-2 and TRBV6-3 among them.

Germline V gene sequence: CDR1 LNHNV, CDR2 YYDKDF (reference sequence). V dropped 8 bases and J dropped 5; count of bases not matched to a gene: 13. The CDR3 contains 15 residues. The primer mix had 60 Vbeta and 13 Jbeta primers. Here immunoSEQ multiplex PCR was the method, and the copy in TCRdb shows in-frame clones only, minus some. The sample records about 160,000 clones, under 80% being singletons. Each donor's status was that of a healthy bone marrow donor. The source is a man aged 35-49 years in good health and CMV-seronegative. This rearrangement joins TRBV15 to TRBJ2-7, with TRBD1 matching 9 bases. Material for sequencing was PBMCs. For the CDR3, the DNA is TGTGCCACCTCCGGGACAGGGACGGGACGGAACGAGCAGTACTTC. Protein: CATSGTGTGRNEQYF.